The source of this T cell receptor beta chain is a study of CD8+CD57+ T cells in acquired aplastic anemia. Whole-study context: Across the sorted CD4+ and CD8+ cells, DNA amounts averaged around 3.2 ug. Average CD4+ read depth in healthy donors was around 9.9 million reads.

This clonotype was counted at least ten times. Its antigen remains unknown. Broader study findings: Some 30 shared CD8+ CDR3s appeared highly expressed within patients' immunodominant clones. Patient and control CD8+ Simpson's diversity was not significantly different.

TCR beta VDJ and CDR3 profiles were obtained from a genomic DNA template. TCRdb fed the reads into MiXCR, producing one record per CDR3 protein. The sample lists 180,000 or so distinct CDR3 sequences; approximately 46% were seen once. Trimming shortened V by 0 bases and J by 3 bases, and 7 bases separated the two germline ends. The CDR3 is 14 residues long. Germline CDR1 and CDR2: SEHNR and FQNEAQ (reference sequence). This sequence was found in a human donor in good health. Specimen: sorted CD4+, CD8+, or CD8+CD57+ T cells (not recorded which) from PBMCs. The chain joins TRBV7-9 to TRBJ2-3; D call uncertain. In nucleotides, the CDR3 is TGTGCCAGCAGCTTAGCAGGGATGACAGATACGCAGTATTTT. Translation gives CASSLAGMTDTQYF. The variable domain in full, with the rest retrieved from reference TRBV7-9 and TRBJ2-3, is DTGVSQNPRHKITKRGQNVTFRCDPISEHNRLYWYRQTLGQGPEFLTYFQNEAQLEKSRLLSDRFSAERPKGSFSTLEIQRTEQGDSAMYLCASSLAGMTDTQYFGPGTRLTVL.